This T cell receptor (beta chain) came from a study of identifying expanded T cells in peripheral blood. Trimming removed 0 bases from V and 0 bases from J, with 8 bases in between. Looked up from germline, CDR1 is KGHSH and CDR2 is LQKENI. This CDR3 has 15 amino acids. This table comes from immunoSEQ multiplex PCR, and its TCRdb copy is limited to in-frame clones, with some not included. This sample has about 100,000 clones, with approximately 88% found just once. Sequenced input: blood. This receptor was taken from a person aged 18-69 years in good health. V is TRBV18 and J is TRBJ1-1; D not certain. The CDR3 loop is CASSPPGDLNTEAFF. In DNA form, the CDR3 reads TGTGCCAGCTCACCACCTGGAGACTTGAACACTGAAGCTTTCTTT.